Sequencing of this T cell receptor (beta chain) was carried out in a study of CD8 T cells in Susac syndrome (dated by TCRdb to between 2018 and 2021). For context, the study as a whole: Among the Susac syndrome patients who were sequenced, clinically active disease was present in roughly six and clinical remission was observed in under ten. At blood withdrawal, Susac syndrome patients were therapy-naive, treated with corticosteroids (with IVIg additionally given to some), or treated with IVIg alone. Whether CD8+ T cell activation and differentiation in Susac syndrome was antigen driven was tested using repertoire sequencing. Clonality of the CD8+ T cell repertoire was compared between eleven to twelve healthy donors, roughly 14 Susac syndrome patients and around 16 multiple sclerosis patients.

Peripheral blood CD8+ and CD4+ T cells from healthy donors, Susac syndrome patients and multiple sclerosis patients were profiled by high-throughput TCR beta sequencing. Susac syndrome patients met recently defined diagnostic criteria for definite or probable disease. Bulk CD8+ and CD4+ T cells were purified by magnetic negative isolation, whereas CD8+ TEMRA cells were enriched by FACS. Blood was collected in EDTA tubes and processed within 24 hours, with PBMCs isolated through density gradient centrifugation. PBMCs intended for TCR sequencing were cryopreserved in liquid nitrogen and were subsequently thawed in a 37 degrees C water bath. The sorted or isolated CD4+, CD8+ and CD8+ TEMRA cells had a purity of 90% or higher. From a lookup of the germline V gene, CDR1 and CDR2 are SGHVS and FQNEAQ. The V end gives up 5 bases and the J end 1 base, leaving 11 bases in the junction not matched to a gene. Reading from cysteine to phenylalanine, the CDR3 counts 18 amino acids. Only the CDR3 DNA stays, 54 bases, in frame from base 1.

Overall results and qualifications from the work: CD8+ repertoires in Susac syndrome showed clonal expansion, which was highest in CD8+ TEMRA cells and was greater in clinically active patients than in remitting patients. The study acknowledged that relatively few individuals were included in the TCR sequencing and HLA analysis. Looking at Susac-specific public clones, the researchers identified sixteen in the total CD8+ repertoire and four or five in the CD8+ TEMRA repertoire.

RNA was extracted using the RNeasy kit, and about 0.45 to 1 ug of the RNA was reverse transcribed with random hexamers. The immunoSEQ multiplex PCR assay, covering 54 Vbeta and 13 Jbeta segments, was used to amplify TCR beta CDR3 regions. To correct PCR amplification bias, a synthetic template baseline was used for both primer optimization and computational correction. The paper's data handling went like this. Reads were assigned to V, D and J genes according to IMGT and analyzed in immunoSEQ Analyzer, with only productive sequences retained. To calculate clonality, Shannon entropy was normalized by log2 of the number of productive unique sequences and then subtracted from one. For each patient and control, public and private clones were evaluated among the 100 most prevalent clones. Clones were defined as Susac-specific when absent from the healthy and MS cohorts, from over 950 published viral clones and from other ImmuneACCESS disease sequences. Using fastp trimming at Q25 and MiXCR clonotype assembly, TCRdb reanalyzed the public sequencing data and kept in-frame beta chains. Rows merge per CDR3 protein into single entries with the most common DNA and genes. The V and J calls, along with clone size, are taken from TCRdb and not from the paper's own processing. This sample holds around 110,000 distinct CDR3 sequences; just under 95% were observed only once. The ten largest account for about 0.29% of the sample.

As concerns this clonotype: Its binding antigen is unknown. No base-level quality is on record; no much larger clone is a single base apart.

The receptor's source is a human donor with Susac syndrome. The sequencing input was CD8+ T cells from PBMCs. The V and J segments used are TRBV7-8 and TRBJ1-5, with TRBD1 identical over 10 junction bases. The CDR3 region has the sequence CASSPGTGEGISNQPQHF. The sequenced DNA: TGTGCCAGCAGCCCCGGGACAGGGGAAGGTATAAGCAATCAGCCCCAGCATTTT.